This TCR beta chain came from a study of response to subunit inactivated influenza vaccine. Overall study results and limits: After each seasonal influenza vaccination, few new T cells are recruited, the authors suggested.

MiXCR, applied by TCRdb to the RT-PCR reads, yields one record per CDR3 protein. This table has under 850,000 distinct CDR3 sequences, less than 20% appearing once. Remarks on this clonotype: Its specificity is unknown.

The material was PBMCs from blood, obtained about 5 days after vaccination. The TCR was taken from a man aged 50 to 59 who received an inactivated influenza vaccine.

In DNA form, the CDR3 reads TGTGCCAGCAGTTACGGAGGGACAGGGGTTGAGCAGTACTTC. This encodes CASSYGGTGVEQYF. The V call is TRBV6-5, the J call TRBJ2-7; TRBD1 agrees at 10 bases. With V trimmed by 2 bases and J by 7 bases, 5 bases remained unmatched. The CDR3 has 14 amino acids. Germline CDR1 and CDR2: MNHEY and SVGAGI.